Sequencing of this T cell receptor (beta chain) was carried out in a study of T cell changes during pregnancy in multiple sclerosis (dated by TCRdb to the late 2010s). About the investigation overall: The study looked at changes in the T cell repertoire across pregnancy in women with multiple sclerosis.

Comment on this clone: This clone's antigen is unknown. No base qualities exist here, and no much larger clone lies one base off it.

Library construction relied on the immunoSEQ multiplex PCR assay. TCRdb mirrors the immuneACCESS table, restricted to in-frame sequences. Some clones are absent from its copies; in checked studies, under half trace to an unresolved V gene, and the reason for the others is unknown. This sample has some 30,000 clones in its table, and roughly 90% of those were observed once. The ten largest account for over 5.5% of the sample. As encoded in the germline V gene, CDR1 is MDHEN while CDR2 is SYDVKM. Here V drops 6 bases and J drops 3 bases, and the junction holds 10 bases not matched to any gene. From cysteine to phenylalanine, the CDR3 is 16 amino acids long. Just the 48-base CDR3 DNA is kept, in frame starting at base 1.

This chain joins TRBV28 to TRBJ2-2, and 7 junction bases match TRBD1. This receptor was taken from a female donor with multiple sclerosis, enrolled in a pregnancy study. This material consisted of CD8+ T cells from peripheral blood mononuclear cells, taken after pregnancy. The CDR3 corresponds to CASRRTDRVYTGELFF. DNA sequence: TGTGCCAGCAGGAGGACTGACAGGGTTTACACCGGGGAGCTGTTTTTT.